This record concerns one TCR beta chain sequence. The data stem from a study of shared clonotypes between healthy human individuals. Germline loops: CDR1 SGHAT, CDR2 FQNNGV. The trim removed 8 bases at V and 0 bases at J, leaving 2 bases unmatched. The CDR3 is 14 amino acids. The table came from immunoSEQ multiplex PCR; TCRdb's copy has only in-frame clones and leaves some out. The table lists approximately 710,000 clones, roughly 91% of them singletons. Material for sequencing was memory CD8+ T cells from PBMCs. The subset here: CD45RO+ cells pooled with CCR7-negative TemRA cells. This chain joins TRBV11-2 and TRBJ1-4, with 8 bases fitting TRBD1. The receptor was isolated from a man younger than 35 in good health. Some clones in this sample may be carry-over from other donors' samples. The CDR3 spells CASEQGATNEKLFF. In nucleotides, the CDR3 is TGTGCCAGCGAACAGGGGGCAACTAATGAAAAACTGTTTTTT.